The entry that follows covers one T cell receptor (beta chain) sequence. TCRdb re-derived calls from the RT-PCR reads in MiXCR, one entry per CDR3 protein. The sample includes 550,000 to 750,000 distinct CDR3 sequences, 14% seen only once; the top ten take 3.6%. The receptor comes from a female donor in good health, serving as a healthy control. Source material: memory CD4+ T cells from blood.

The CDR3 bases are TGTGCCAGCAGCTTAGGATACGACCATAGCAATCAGCCCCAGCATTTT. Protein sequence: CASSLGYDHSNQPQHF. The chain is built from TRBV7-9 and TRBJ1-5; D is unclear. V was trimmed by 1 base and J by 0 bases, leaving 10 bases between them. The CDR3 runs 16 residues. Germline CDR1 and CDR2: SEHNR and FQNEAQ (reference sequence).